These 27 T cell receptor beta chains came from one sample sequenced in a study of blood T cell repertoires in COVID-19 (TCRdb year 2020). The library was made by the immunoSEQ multiplex PCR assay. TCRdb obtained this table from immuneACCESS and retained in-frame rearrangements with V and J assigned. These tables miss some clones; where compared with another copy, unresolved V genes account for less than half of the shortfall, and the remainder is unexplained. Across this sample there are a few hundred thousand clones, with around 83% seen only once. Over 10% of the sample rests with the top ten. Sequencing was carried out using peripheral blood. These receptors came from a human donor in a cohort sampled during active COVID-19.

The V call is TRBV5-1, the J call TRBJ2-1; no reliable D call. Germline values: CDR1 SGHRS, CDR2 YFSETQ. Deletions cut 2 bases from V and 0 bases from J, with 12 bases between. The CDR3 length is 16 residues. The CDR3 is CASSFETGYSYNEQFF. The DNA for the CDR3 is TGCGCCAGCAGCTTCGAGACTGGATACTCCTACAATGAGCAGTTCTTC. Drawing the rest from reference TRBV5-1 and TRBJ2-1, the complete variable domain is KAGVTQTPRYLIKTRGQQVTLSCSPISGHRSVSWYQQTPGQGLQFLFEYFSETQRNKGNFPGRFSGRQFSNSRSEMNVSTLELGDSALYLCASSFETGYSYNEQFFGPGTRLTVL.

The chain has TRBV29-1 and TRBJ2-7; 12 positions agree with TRBD2. Trimming took 0 bases from V and 6 from J; bases not matched to a gene: 9. This CDR3 is 16 amino acids long. Germline CDR1 is SQVTM and CDR2 is ANQGSEA. The CDR3 sequence is CSVEDGKGLAGSEQYF. For the CDR3, the DNA is TGCAGCGTTGAAGATGGGAAAGGACTAGCGGGATCCGAGCAGTACTTC.

V usage is TRBV6-7 and J usage is TRBJ2-7; TRBD1 matches at 7 bases. TRBV6-7 carries the ORF label, with uncertain function. V lost 6 bases and J lost 5; bases outside the gene matches: 13. The CDR3 has 15 amino acids. CDR3 coding DNA: TGTGCCAGCAGCAAACTGACAGGGAGTTTCCACGAGCAGTACTTC. Residues: CASSKLTGSFHEQYF.

The V call is TRBV5-6, the J call TRBJ2-1, with D possibly being TRBD1 (5 bases). CDR1 is SGHDT and CDR2 is YYEEEE in the germline V gene. The V and J ends lost 2 bases and 8 bases respectively, with 11 bases between them. The CDR3 length is 13 residues. The DNA of the CDR3 is TGTGCCAGCAGCTTCCTCAGGGCTGATGAGCAGTTCTTC. Protein product: CASSFLRADEQFF.

The chain uses TRBV27 and TRBJ2-2; D unclear. The CDR3 extends over 16 amino acids. V gave up 5 bases and J gave up 0 bases, with 13 bases separating them. Germline CDR1 reads MNHEY; CDR2 reads SMNVEV (reference sequence). The CDR3 DNA is TGTGCCAGCAGTCAAAAATTCGGAGCGAACACCGGGGAGCTGTTTTTT. It is translated as CASSQKFGANTGELFF.

The rearrangement links TRBV7-2 to TRBJ2-1; D possibly corresponds to TRBD2 (6 bases). Trimming pared 5 bases from V and 2 bases from J, leaving 16 bases between. CDR3 length: 16 amino acids. The germline V gene has CDR1 SGHTA and CDR2 FQGNSA. The CDR3 DNA is TGTGCCAGCAGCCGGGTATGGCGGGACCCCTACAATGAGCAGTTCTTC. Translating gives CASSRVWRDPYNEQFF.

CDR3: CASSTGTSGFNEQFF. CDR3 sequence (DNA): TGTGCCAGCAGCACCGGGACTAGCGGTTTCAATGAGCAGTTCTTC. The J gene is TRBJ2-1, the V gene TRBV7-2; 11 nucleotides match TRBD2. The germline V gene encodes CDR1 SGHTA and CDR2 FQGNSA. Trimming at V came to 5 bases and at J to 6 bases, leaving 6 bases not matched to a gene. This CDR3 spans 15 amino acids. The variable domain in full, with the rest retrieved from reference TRBV7-2 and TRBJ2-1, is GAGVSQSPSNKVTEKGKDVELRCDPISGHTALYWYRQSLGQGLEFLIYFQGNSAPDKSGLPSDRFSAERTGGSVSTLTIQRTQQEDSAVYLCASSTGTSGFNEQFFGPGTRLTVL.

This rearrangement joins TRBV3-1 (or the pseudogene TRBV3-2) to TRBJ2-5; 14 bases are a match to TRBD2. The CDR3 consists of 18 residues. Germline V gene sequence: CDR1 LGHDT, CDR2 YNNKEL (reference sequence). Trimming removed 4 bases from V and 8 bases from J; junction bases left unmatched: 15. CDR3 sequence reads: CASSLSGTSGRGGRTQYF. The CDR3 nucleotides read TGTGCCAGCAGCCTGTCCGGGACTAGCGGGAGAGGGGGGCGAACCCAGTACTTC.

The rearrangement links TRBV29-1 to TRBJ2-7, with 14 nucleotides matching TRBD2. Germline lookup yields CDR1 SQVTM and CDR2 ANQGSEA. This CDR3 has 14 residues. Germline trimming cut 1 base from V and 4 bases from J; bases unmatched to any gene: 0. CDR3 in DNA: TGCAGCGTTGAAGGACTAGCGGGAGGGTACGAGCAGTACTTC. Its translation: CSVEGLAGGYEQYF.

CDR3 in amino acids: CASSELNTYNEQFF. The CDR3 DNA reads TGCGCCAGCAGTGAGTTAAACACCTACAATGAGCAGTTCTTC. V usage is TRBV10-1 and J usage is TRBJ2-1; no definite D call. Germline loops: CDR1 WNHNN, CDR2 SYGVQD (reference sequence). This CDR3 is built from 14 residues. The ends were cut back, 1 base at V and 2 bases at J, with 6 bases in the middle.

The genes are TRBV9 and TRBJ2-1; 13 positions agree with TRBD2. CDR3 size: 16 residues. Trimming at V came to 4 bases and at J to 7 bases, leaving 8 bases not matched to a gene. Germline-derived CDR1 and CDR2 are SGDLS and YYNGEE. Here the CDR3 reads CASSRKLAGGTNEQFF. In DNA form, the CDR3 reads TGTGCCAGCAGCCGCAAACTAGCGGGAGGGACGAATGAGCAGTTCTTC.

The genes are TRBV3-1 (or the pseudogene TRBV3-2) and TRBJ2-1; maybe TRBD2 (5 bases). The V end lost 3 bases, the J end lost 4 bases, and 25 bases lay between the germline ends. CDR3 length: 19 residues. Germline V gene data show CDR1 as LGHDT and CDR2 as YNNKEL (reference sequence). DNA of the CDR3: TGTGCCAGCAGCCAGAAGTCCTCCTTGGCGGGCCTTTATTACAATGAGCAGTTCTTC. It specifies CASSQKSSLAGLYYNEQFF.

The chain recombines TRBV7-9 with TRBJ2-4; D gene ambiguous. Looked up from germline, CDR1 is SEHNR and CDR2 is FQNEAQ (reference sequence). V was pared by 1 base and J by 4 bases, with 11 bases between. This CDR3 is 15 amino acids long. As DNA, the CDR3 is TGTGCCAGCAGCTTAGGGCGCAGGCAGAAAAACATTCAGTACTTC. Translated: CASSLGRRQKNIQYF.

The CDR3 is CASSLQGNNEKLFF. The CDR3 bases are TGTGCCAGCAGTTTGCAGGGTAATAATGAAAAACTGTTTTTT. The chain couples TRBV28 to TRBJ1-4, with D maybe TRBD1 (5 bases). Germline CDR1 and CDR2: MDHEN and SYDVKM. The CDR3 sequence is 14 residues long. The ends were cut back, 3 bases at V and 4 bases at J, with 9 bases in the middle.

This chain links TRBV19 with TRBJ2-1, with D tentatively TRBD1 (6 bases). CDR1 LNHDA and CDR2 SQIVND come from the germline V gene (reference sequence). The CDR3 runs to 14 residues. Trimming removed 5 bases at V and 3 bases at J, with 11 bases between. CDR3 amino acids: CASSSDRYYNEQFF. CDR3 bases: TGTGCCAGTAGTTCTGACAGGTACTACAATGAGCAGTTCTTC.

This clone has just one count. The V and J genes are TRBV11-2 and TRBJ1-1, with TRBD1 matching over 8 bases. The CDR3 sequence is 17 residues long. J gave up 0 bases and V 5 bases, and 11 bases lay outside the gene matches. Per germline, CDR1 SGHAT and CDR2 FQNNGV. The CDR3 coding sequence is TGTGCCAGCAGCCATTCGGGACAGGTCCTGATGAACACTGAAGCTTTCTTT. It yields the protein CASSHSGQVLMNTEAFF.

The V call is TRBV7-2, the J call TRBJ1-1; perhaps TRBD1 as D (6 bases). CDR3 length equals 15 residues. The V and J ends lost 5 bases and 2 bases respectively, with 15 bases between them. CDR1 SGHTA and CDR2 FQGNSA come from the germline V gene. The CDR3 bases are TGTGCCAGCAGCGGGCAGGGGACATCAAACACTGAAGCTTTCTTT. It yields the protein CASSGQGTSNTEAFF. The full variable domain, completed using reference TRBV7-2 and TRBJ1-1, is GAGVSQSPSNKVTEKGKDVELRCDPISGHTALYWYRQSLGQGLEFLIYFQGNSAPDKSGLPSDRFSAERTGGSVSTLTIQRTQQEDSAVYLCASSGQGTSNTEAFFGQGTRLTVV.

This chain links TRBV5-1 with TRBJ2-7; 11 bases agree with TRBD2. The J segment lost 4 bases and the V segment lost 2 bases, leaving 5 bases of the junction unmatched. CDR1 SGHRS and CDR2 YFSETQ come from the germline V gene. This CDR3 region has 15 residues. The CDR3 spells CASSFGTSGEYEQYF. The CDR3 nucleotides are TGCGCCAGCAGCTTTGGGACTAGCGGCGAGTACGAGCAGTACTTC.

This clone was seen just once. V usage is TRBV7-8 and J usage is TRBJ2-1; 8 positions agree with TRBD1. The CDR3 loop spans 15 amino acids. J was trimmed by 2 bases and V by 2 bases; bases with no gene match: 2. The germline CDR1 and CDR2 sequences are SGHVS and FQNEAQ. The CDR3 nucleotides are TGTGCCAGCAGCTTATCAGGGGGCACCTACAATGAGCAGTTCTTC. Its translation: CASSLSGGTYNEQFF.

This clone was picked up one time. V usage is TRBV6-1 and J usage is TRBJ2-7; D unclear. This CDR3 spans 13 amino acids. V was clipped by 3 bases and J by 5 bases, with 11 bases between them. Germline loops: CDR1 MNHNS, CDR2 SASEGT. CDR3 loop: CASSDTDFNEQYF. CDR3 sequence (DNA): TGTGCCAGCAGTGATACAGATTTTAACGAGCAGTACTTC.

The rearrangement uses TRBV20-1 and TRBJ2-7; TRBD2 might be the D (6 bases). Trimming removed 3 bases at V and 3 bases at J, with 15 bases between. CDR1 is DFQATT and CDR2 is SNEGSKA in the germline V gene (reference sequence). CDR3 length equals 14 residues. The CDR3 sequence: CSASNAGPRYEQYF. DNA of the CDR3: TGCAGTGCTAGTAATGCGGGACCACGCTACGAGCAGTACTTC.

The rearrangement links TRBV7-2 to TRBJ2-7; 7 bases line up with TRBD2. CDR3 length: 15 amino acids. Germline lookup yields CDR1 SGHTA and CDR2 FQGNSA. J lost 1 base, V lost 1 base, and 4 bases had no gene match. CDR3 amino acids: CASSLEAGVSYEQYF. The CDR3 DNA is TGTGCCAGCAGCTTAGAGGCGGGAGTATCCTACGAGCAGTACTTC.

The chain carries TRBV2 and TRBJ1-2, with D unclear. With 2 bases removed from V and 4 bases from J, the gap between germline ends came to 11 bases. Germline V gene lookup returns CDR1 SNHLY and CDR2 FYNNEI. The CDR3 consists of 14 residues. As DNA, the CDR3 is TGTGCCAGCAGTGAAATAGGCGGATCCTATGGCTACACCTTC. This encodes CASSEIGGSYGYTF.

V gene TRBV28 combines with J gene TRBJ2-3; 12 bases align to TRBD2. The germline V gene encodes CDR1 MDHEN and CDR2 SYDVKM. With 7 bases clipped from V and 5 bases from J, the junction kept 13 bases outside the gene matches. The CDR3 covers 17 residues. In DNA form, the CDR3 reads TGTGCCAGCACCGGGACTAGCGGGTTTAACCAAAGAGATACGCAGTATTTT. Its translation is CASTGTSGFNQRDTQYF.

The chain has TRBV5-1 and TRBJ2-2; 8 bases line up with TRBD1. In germline, CDR1 is SGHRS, CDR2 YFSETQ. V was pared by 7 bases and J by 6 bases, with 5 bases of the junction left unmatched. CDR3 size: 13 residues. The CDR3 here is CASGGQGSGELFF. CDR3 DNA: TGCGCCAGCGGAGGACAGGGCTCCGGGGAGCTGTTTTTT.

This clone appeared once. The V and J genes are TRBV7-2 and TRBJ2-5; TRBD1 is a possible D gene (6 bases). V lost 6 bases and J lost 2, with 13 bases in between. Germline assignment: CDR1 SGHTA and CDR2 FQGNSA. The CDR3 extends over 14 amino acids. The DNA for the CDR3 is TGTGCCAGCAGTCCTGGGGGACAACAAGAGACCCAGTACTTC. Protein product: CASSPGGQQETQYF.

The chain has TRBV27 and TRBJ2-7; 16 positions agree with TRBD2. The ends lost 1 base at V and 6 bases at J; junction bases unmatched: 6. Germline lookup yields CDR1 MNHEY and CDR2 SMNVEV (reference sequence). The CDR3 contains 17 residues. DNA of the CDR3: TGTGCCAGCAGTTTATTTCCGGGACTAGCGGGAGGGCTCGAGCAGTACTTC. This gives the protein CASSLFPGLAGGLEQYF.